One and the same sample provided the 11 T cell receptor beta chains below, sequenced in a study of T cell responses to AZD1222 COVID-19 vaccine. Generated by immunoSEQ multiplex PCR, the TCRdb table keeps only in-frame clones and is missing some. The data show 250,000 to 300,000 clones, about 94% seen once. Sequencing was performed on peripheral blood, taken 28 days after the second AZD1222 dose. Every receptor here comes from an adult who received the AZD1222 COVID-19 vaccine.

V usage is TRBV11-2 and J usage is TRBJ2-1; TRBD2 is a possible D gene (5 bases). The CDR3 sequence is 13 residues long. Germline loops: CDR1 SGHAT, CDR2 FQNNGV. The V gene lost 6 bases and the J gene lost 5 bases, with 11 bases spanning the gap. The CDR3 DNA follows: TGTGCCAGCAGAAACCCCGGGGACAATGAGCAGTTCTTC. Its protein product is CASRNPGDNEQFF.

This clone was observed a single time. The chain joins TRBV9 to TRBJ2-5, with TRBD1 matching over 7 bases. Trimming removed 4 bases from V and 2 bases from J; junction bases left unmatched: 2. The CDR3 has 13 residues. Germline V lookup: CDR1 SGDLS, CDR2 YYNGEE. CDR3: CASSSGQQETQYF. The CDR3 nucleotides read TGTGCCAGCAGCTCGGGACAGCAAGAGACCCAGTACTTC.

The chain recombines TRBV29-1 with TRBJ1-1; a weak D match, TRBD1 (5 bases). Trimming stripped 6 bases from V and 0 bases from J, with 11 bases between. Germline V CDR1 and CDR2: SQVTM, ANQGSEA. CDR3 length: 13 residues. The CDR3 region is CSVRGDMNTEAFF. The CDR3 nucleotides are TGCAGCGTCCGAGGGGATATGAACACTGAAGCTTTCTTT.

The V and J genes are TRBV7-9 and TRBJ1-1, with D tentatively TRBD1 (5 bases). The V and J ends lost 4 bases and 3 bases respectively, with 12 bases between them. The CDR3 extends over 14 amino acids. Germline V lookup: CDR1 SEHNR, CDR2 FQNEAQ (reference sequence). The CDR3 spells CASSSPDRDTEAFF. The CDR3 region has the DNA TGTGCCAGCAGCTCCCCTGACAGAGACACTGAAGCTTTCTTT. Looking up the rest from reference TRBV7-9 and TRBJ1-1 gives the full variable domain: DTGVSQNPRHKITKRGQNVTFRCDPISEHNRLYWYRQTLGQGPEFLTYFQNEAQLEKSRLLSDRFSAERPKGSFSTLEIQRTEQGDSAMYLCASSSPDRDTEAFFGQGTRLTVV.

The chain carries TRBV11-2 and TRBJ1-6; no clear D gene. The CDR3 loop spans 14 amino acids. The germline CDR1 and CDR2 sequences are SGHAT and FQNNGV. Trimming left V 2 bases short and J 8 bases short, with 10 bases between. CDR3 bases: TGTGCCAGCAGCTTACTTCGCTCCGATTCACCCCTCCACTTT. This gives the protein CASSLLRSDSPLHF. Complete variable domain (other parts from reference TRBV11-2 and TRBJ1-6): EAGVAQSPRYKIIEKRQSVAFWCNPISGHATLYWYQQILGQGPKLLIQFQNNGVVDDSQLPKDRFSAERLKGVDSTLKIQPAKLEDSAVYLCASSLLRSDSPLHFGNGTRLTVT.

This clone was detected only a few times. The chain employs TRBV4-2 and TRBJ2-7, with 7 bases matching TRBD2. The V segment lost 0 bases and the J segment 4 bases; nucleotides outside the gene matches: 9. This CDR3 is built from 16 residues. The V gene's germline CDR1 is LGHNA and CDR2 YNFKEQ. CDR3 sequence: CASSQERGSGDYEQYF. DNA of the CDR3: TGTGCCAGCAGCCAAGAGCGGGGGTCGGGGGATTACGAGCAGTACTTC.

CDR3 DNA sequence: TGCGCCAGCAGCCGGGGGACTAGCGGGGGGCTTTACAATGAGCAGTTCTTC. This codes for CASSRGTSGGLYNEQFF. V gene TRBV5-1 combines with J gene TRBJ2-1, with 15 bases aligning to TRBD2. V shed 4 bases and J 4 bases; nucleotides not matched to a gene: 6. CDR3 length: 17 residues. Germline CDR1 reads SGHRS; CDR2 reads YFSETQ.

This chain joins TRBV18 and TRBJ1-4, with D possibly being TRBD1 (6 bases). Germline CDR1 and CDR2: KGHSH and LQKENI. Between the trimmed V and J ends, which lost 3 bases and 3 bases, there was a span of 11 bases. The CDR3 is 15 amino acids. The CDR3 region is CASSPLGGANEKLFF. The CDR3 coding sequence is TGTGCCAGCTCACCCTTAGGGGGGGCTAATGAAAAACTGTTTTTT. Combining the CDR3 with reference TRBV18 and TRBJ1-4 gives the whole variable domain NAGVMQNPRHLVRRRGQEARLRCSPMKGHSHVYWYRQLPEEGLKFMVYLQKENIIDESGMPKERFSAEFPKEGPSILRIQQVVRGDSAAYFCASSPLGGANEKLFFGSGTQLSVL.

This clone was seen once. The CDR3 DNA is TGCGCCAGCAGCCAGAGGACCGCGTCTTTCTCTGGAAACACCATATATTTT. It yields the protein CASSQRTASFSGNTIYF. V and J are TRBV4-1 and TRBJ1-3, with D hard to call. Deletions cut 3 bases from V and 0 bases from J, with 15 bases between. Looked up from germline, CDR1 is MGHRA and CDR2 is YSYEKL. The CDR3 is made up of 17 amino acids.

The V and J genes are TRBV9 and TRBJ2-7; D might be TRBD2 (5 bases). The CDR3 consists of 15 residues. The V gene's germline CDR1 is SGDLS and CDR2 YYNGEE. Trimming pared 0 bases from V and 4 bases from J, leaving 14 bases between. Here the CDR3 reads CASSVGVGEIYEQYF. DNA for the CDR3: TGTGCCAGCAGCGTAGGAGTCGGGGAGATATACGAGCAGTACTTC.

This sequence joins TRBV4-1 and TRBJ1-2, with D uncertain. The CDR3 is made up of 14 amino acids. The V gene's germline CDR1 is MGHRA and CDR2 YSYEKL. Trimming took 0 bases from V and 2 from J, leaving 7 bases between them. The CDR3: CASSQEQSNYGYTF. The CDR3 nucleotides are TGCGCCAGCAGCCAAGAGCAGAGCAACTATGGCTACACCTTC.